This passage covers 8 T cell receptor beta chains from one sample sequenced in a study of beta chain features in type 1 diabetes. Since all of the isolated RNA was reverse transcribed, expressed TCRB transcripts were what got sequenced. Sequencing used immunoSEQ multiplex PCR; TCRdb keeps in-frame clones, though not all of them. The data contain 400,000 or so clones, over 8.5% of them singletons. Study conclusions and caveats: Among patients with Type 1 diabetes, TCRB CDR3s were moderately but significantly shorter in every one of the four CD4+ subsets.

Their antigens are not known. Source material: central memory CD4+ T cells from blood. These receptor sequences come from a man under 40 with type 1 diabetes.

This clone was observed at least ten times. The genes are TRBV27 and TRBJ1-2; D remains unclear. This CDR3 is built from 14 residues. Trimming removed 5 bases from V and 0 bases from J, with 10 bases in between. Germline assignment: CDR1 MNHEY and CDR2 SMNVEV (reference sequence). The CDR3 loop is CASSLGRTNYGYTF. The CDR3, as DNA: TGTGCCAGCAGTCTCGGCAGGACTAACTATGGCTACACCTTC.

CDR3 nucleotides: TGTGCCAGCAGCTTATTCGGGTTGGGCGAGCAGTACTTC. Its translation is CASSLFGLGEQYF. The V call is TRBV7-9, the J call TRBJ2-7; D gene ambiguous. The length of the CDR3 is 13 residues. The germline V gene encodes CDR1 SEHNR and CDR2 FQNEAQ (reference sequence). V gave up 2 bases and J gave up 6 bases, with 11 bases separating them.

This clone was observed a handful of times. This chain joins TRBV7-6 and TRBJ1-5, with D unresolved. CDR1 and CDR2 from the germline V gene are SGHVS and FNYEAQ. The CDR3 is 13 amino acids. The V end lost 4 bases, the J end lost 5 bases, and 9 bases lay between the germline ends. CDR3 nucleotides: TGTGCCAGCAGCTATAAAAGAGATCAGCCCCAGCATTTT. Translated, it gives CASSYKRDQPQHF.

This clone was recorded a few times. V usage is TRBV6-6 and J usage is TRBJ2-7; D unresolved. V lost 8 bases to trimming and J lost 7 bases, with 21 bases between them. Germline V gene sequence: CDR1 MNHNY, CDR2 SVGAGI (reference sequence). The CDR3 is 14 amino acids. The CDR3 protein is CASAILSTLGEQYF. CDR3 DNA: TGTGCCAGCGCAATTCTGAGTACCCTGGGGGAGCAGTACTTC.

This clone occurred a few times. The V gene is TRBV5-1, the J gene TRBJ2-2; 7 nucleotides agree with TRBD2. The CDR3 has 16 residues. Germline CDR1 is SGHRS and CDR2 is YFSETQ. The J segment lost 1 base and the V segment lost 3 bases, leaving 6 bases of the junction unmatched. This CDR3 reads CASSWGTKMNTGELFF. CDR3 DNA sequence: TGCGCCAGCAGCTGGGGGACTAAGATGAACACCGGGGAGCTGTTTTTT.

This clone has just a few counts. The chain uses TRBV11-2 and TRBJ2-7; D not resolved. With the DNA end fitting TRBJ2-5 better, the J assignment may be wrong. Germline V gene data show CDR1 as SGHAT and CDR2 as FQNNGV. The CDR3 spans 13 residues. In DNA form, the CDR3 reads TGTGCCAGCAGCCTACGGACGGATGAGACCCAGTACTTC. Amino acid sequence: CASSLRTDETQYF.

The genes are TRBV11-1 and TRBJ2-7; possible D gene TRBD2, 6 bases. CDR3 length equals 17 residues. Germline values: CDR1 SGHAT, CDR2 FQDESV (reference sequence). V was pared by 5 bases and J by 0 bases, with 20 bases between. The CDR3 protein is CASSPQPFPGGSYEQYF. CDR3 DNA: TGTGCCAGCAGCCCACAACCTTTCCCCGGGGGCTCCTACGAGCAGTACTTC. Together with reference TRBV11-1 and TRBJ2-7, the CDR3 gives the full variable domain: EAEVAQSPRYKITEKSQAVAFWCDPISGHATLYWYRQILGQGPELLVQFQDESVVDDSQLPKDRFSAERLKGVDSTLKIQPAELGDSAMYLCASSPQPFPGGSYEQYFGPGTRLTVT.

This clone occurred a few times. Other DNA sequences of this sample code for an identical CDR3. The chain carries TRBV27 and TRBJ1-2; 7 nucleotides match TRBD1. This CDR3 has 14 amino acids. With 3 bases clipped from V and 1 base from J, the junction kept 2 bases outside the gene matches. CDR1 MNHEY and CDR2 SMNVEV come from the germline V gene (reference sequence). CDR3 coding DNA: TGTGCCAGCAGTTTCAACAGGGGTAACTATGGCTACACCTTC. Translated, it gives CASSFNRGNYGYTF.